The T cell receptor (beta chain) under discussion was sequenced for a study of blood T cell repertoires in COVID-19. The J segment lost 6 bases and the V segment lost 5 bases, leaving 13 bases of the junction unmatched. The CDR3 loop spans 19 amino acids. The germline V gene encodes CDR1 SGHTA and CDR2 FQGNSA. TCRdb keeps only in-frame clones here, not all; method: immunoSEQ multiplex PCR. The table lists about 250,000 clones, 70% to 90% of them singletons. The rearrangement uses TRBV7-2 and TRBJ2-4; 16 bases agree with TRBD2. This receptor was taken from a man aged 18 to 29 with active or convalescent COVID-19. The sample comprised peripheral blood. The CDR3 loop is CASSPGTSGRAGFGNIQYF. As DNA, the CDR3 is TGTGCCAGCAGCCCTGGGACTAGCGGGAGGGCAGGTTTTGGAAACATTCAGTACTTC.